Listed below are T cell receptor beta chains from one sample, sequenced in a study of shared clonotypes between healthy human individuals. TCRdb's table, derived via immunoSEQ multiplex PCR, lists solely in-frame clones and lacks some. The table shows around 2.3 million clones, with approximately 96% occurring only once. Sequenced sample: naive CD4+ T cells sorted from blood. These receptor sequences come from a young man in good health. The CDR3 runs from the conserved cysteine through the conserved F or W. A D gene is named only where the DNA matches it firmly. Clone size is stated in some rows and not others, as once, few, many or a class when expanded.

V gene	clone size	J gene	D gene	CDR3 DNA	CDR3 protein
TRBV9	.	TRBJ1-6	TRBD1	TGTGCCAGCAGCGTAGGCCCCCGACAGGGAATGACTTCACCCCTCCACTTT	CASSVGPRQGMTSPLHF
TRBV29-1	once	TRBJ2-5	.	TGCAGCGTTGTGAGGGACGGAGTGGAGACCCAGTACTTC	CSVVRDGVETQYF
TRBV28	.	TRBJ1-4	.	TGTGCCAGCAAATACCAGGGAGTGAGTGAAAAACTGTTTTTT	CASKYQGVSEKLFF
TRBV2	.	TRBJ2-5	TRBD1	TGTGCCAGCACCCTGGGACAGGGAATTCAAGAGACCCAGTACTTC	CASTLGQGIQETQYF
TRBV6-6	.	TRBJ2-1	TRBD1	TGTGCCAGCAGACCACCGCCGGGACAGGGAAACAATGAGCAGTTCTTC	CASRPPPGQGNNEQFF
TRBV5-1	.	TRBJ1-2	.	TGCGCCAGCAGCCTCTGGGAGGGCCCCCTCTATGGCTACACCTTC	CASSLWEGPLYGYTF
TRBV5-1	.	TRBJ1-1	.	TGCGCCAGCAGCTTCACAAAGGACACTGAAGCTTTCTTT	CASSFTKDTEAFF
TRBV4-1	.	TRBJ2-7	.	TGCGCCAGCAGCCACCGGGACACCTCCTACGAGCAGTACTTC	CASSHRDTSYEQYF
TRBV7-9	.	TRBJ2-7	.	TGTGCCAGCAGCCCGAGCCGGGGGGCTTCCTACGAGCAGTACTTC	CASSPSRGASYEQYF
TRBV5-1	.	TRBJ2-5	TRBD2	TGCGCCAGCAGCTTGGGGTCCGGGACTAGCGGGAAAGAGACCCAGTACTTC	CASSLGSGTSGKETQYF
TRBV5-1	.	TRBJ1-2	.	TGCGCCAGCAGCGCATGGACACCAGACTATGGCTACACCTTC	CASSAWTPDYGYTF
TRBV29-1	once	TRBJ1-1	TRBD1	TGCAGCCCAGGGGGCAGGAACACTGAAGCTTTCTTT	CSPGGRNTEAFF
TRBV5-1	once	TRBJ2-3	TRBD2	TGCGCCAGCGGAACTAGCGGGAGAACAGATACGCAGTATTTT	CASGTSGRTDTQYF
TRBV29-1	once	TRBJ2-3	TRBD1	TGCAGCGTTGTACTACAGGGGGCCAGCACAGATACGCAGTATTTT	CSVVLQGASTDTQYF
TRBV28	.	TRBJ1-5	.	TGTGCCAGCAGCCGACTATTTAGCAATCAGCCCCAGCATTTT	CASSRLFSNQPQHF
TRBV5-1	.	TRBJ2-7	TRBD2	TGCGCCAGCAGCCTGAGGACTAGCGGGAGCGTTGGCGAGCAGTACTTC	CASSLRTSGSVGEQYF
TRBV30	once	TRBJ2-7	.	TGTGCCTGGAGTCGTCTCTCCTACGAGCAGTACTTC	CAWSRLSYEQYF
TRBV7-2	.	TRBJ1-6	.	TGTGCCAGCAGCCTTGGGGTAGGGGTTAATTCACCCCTCCACTTT	CASSLGVGVNSPLHF
TRBV2	.	TRBJ2-1	TRBD1	TGTGCCAGCAGTGAAGACAGGGGTCTGTACAATGAGCAGTTCTTC	CASSEDRGLYNEQFF
TRBV10-3	.	TRBJ2-7	TRBD2	TGTGCCACCGAGGGGCTAGCGGGAGCTCACGAGCAGTACTTC	CATEGLAGAHEQYF
TRBV2	.	TRBJ1-6	TRBD1	TGTGCCAGCTGCACCGGGACAGGGGCCCTCTGGAATTCACCCCTCCACTTT	CASCTGTGALWNSPLHF
TRBV29-1	.	TRBJ2-1	TRBD2	TGCAGCGCCGGGAGGGGGTACAATGAGCAGTTCTTC	CSAGRGYNEQFF
TRBV7-2	.	TRBJ2-5	TRBD2	TGTGCCAGCACTCTGGCTAGCGGGAGATCAGAGACCCAGTACTTC	CASTLASGRSETQYF
TRBV4-1	.	TRBJ2-2	.	TGCGCCAGCGGGCTAGAAAGGTACACCGGGGAGCTGTTTTTT	CASGLERYTGELFF
TRBV25-1	.	TRBJ2-3	.	TGTGCCAGCAGTGAATGGCGGGCCAGCACAGATACGCAGTATTTT	CASSEWRASTDTQYF
TRBV18	.	TRBJ2-3	TRBD2	TGTGCCAGCTCACCACGTACTAGCGGGCACACAGATACGCAGTATTTT	CASSPRTSGHTDTQYF
TRBV28	.	TRBJ2-7	.	TGTGCCAGCCTAAGTGGGGTCTACGAGCAGTACTTC	CASLSGVYEQYF
TRBV4-1	.	TRBJ1-3	.	TGCGCCAGCAGCCAGTTATTTGGAACGGTCTCTGGAAACACCATATATTTT	CASSQLFGTVSGNTIYF
TRBV4-1	.	TRBJ1-1	TRBD1	TGCGCCAGCAGCCACCTCCCGGGACAGGCTTTAAACACTGAAGCTTTCTTT	CASSHLPGQALNTEAFF
TRBV6-1	.	TRBJ1-4	.	TGTGCCAGCAGGGACAAAGGTTCTGAAAAACTGTTTTTT	CASRDKGSEKLFF
TRBV5-1	.	TRBJ1-2	.	TGCGCCAGCAGCTTGGAAGCGGCGGAACGTGGCTACACCTTC	CASSLEAAERGYTF
TRBV27	.	TRBJ2-7	TRBD1	TGTGCCAGCAGTACAGGACAGGGGGCAGTCTACGAGCAGTACTTC	CASSTGQGAVYEQYF
TRBV19	.	TRBJ2-2	TRBD1	TGTGCCAGTAGTATCACAGGGGGCGGGGAGCTGTTTTTT	CASSITGGGELFF
TRBV6-5	.	TRBJ1-2	.	TGTGCCAGCAGAAACCGGGACGCTAATGGCTACACCTTC	CASRNRDANGYTF
TRBV6-5	.	TRBJ1-1	TRBD1	TGTGCCAGCACCCAACGGGCAGGGGGCTTCACTGAAGCTTTCTTT	CASTQRAGGFTEAFF
TRBV6-5	.	TRBJ1-5	.	TGTGCCAGCAGTTACATGGGTAGTCAGCCCCAGCATTTT	CASSYMGSQPQHF
TRBV7-3	.	TRBJ1-4	.	TGTGCCAGCAGCTCCACGGGGGCCGGTAATGAAAAACTGTTTTTT	CASSSTGAGNEKLFF
TRBV7-5	.	TRBJ1-4	.	TGTGCCAGAAGTCCCCCGGGACATGAAGAAAAACTGTTTTTT	CARSPPGHEEKLFF
TRBV6-1	.	TRBJ1-2	.	TGTGCCAGCAGTGGCCGGGATACCCTTAACTATGGCTACACCTTC	CASSGRDTLNYGYTF
TRBV30	.	TRBJ1-1	.	TGTGCCTGGAGTCATCGAAGGTATCGGACTGAAGCTTTCTTT	CAWSHRRYRTEAFF
TRBV10-2	.	TRBJ2-7	.	TGCGCCAGTGGCCCCGCAGACTACGAGCAGTACTTC	CASGPADYEQYF
TRBV27	.	TRBJ1-2	TRBD1	TGTGCCAGCAGTTTAATACCCCCGGGACAGGGGGCCTATGGCTACACCTTC	CASSLIPPGQGAYGYTF
TRBV19	few	TRBJ1-1	TRBD1	TGTGCCAGCAGGAGGGACAGGGCGGACACTGAAGCTTTCTTT	CASRRDRADTEAFF
TRBV6-6	.	TRBJ1-6	.	TGTGCCAGCACTTACGGCGGGCCAACACCACTCCACTTT	CASTYGGPTPLHF
TRBV10-3	.	TRBJ2-7	TRBD1	TGTGCCATCAGTGGGGACAGGGTATTCGAGCAGTACTTC	CAISGDRVFEQYF
TRBV18	.	TRBJ2-3	TRBD1	TGTGCCAGCTCACGGGGACAGGGCACAGATACGCAGTATTTT	CASSRGQGTDTQYF
TRBV9	once	TRBJ2-6	TRBD1	TGTGCCAGCAGCGAAACAGGGGATCTTGGGGCTGGGGCCAACGTCCTGACTTTC	CASSETGDLGAGANVLTF
TRBV28	.	TRBJ2-3	.	TGTGCCAGCAGCGGACAGTTCACAGATACGCAGTATTTT	CASSGQFTDTQYF
TRBV6-5	.	TRBJ2-7	TRBD2	TGTGCCAGCAGCCCGGGGACTAGCGTCTACGAGCAGTACTTC	CASSPGTSVYEQYF